One and the same sample provided the 8 T cell receptor beta chains below, sequenced in a study of identical twins. TCRdb independently ran MiXCR on the 5' RACE reads; one entry per CDR3 protein. This table holds roughly 250,000 distinct CDR3 sequences, more than 13% found once. The sample consisted of memory (CD45RO+) T cells sorted from blood. The receptors stem from a woman aged 18-29 years in good health.

The V call is TRBV5-1, the J call TRBJ2-5; TRBD2 is a possible D gene (6 bases). V lost 7 bases and J 2 bases, leaving 12 bases between the germline ends. This CDR3 has 13 amino acids. Germline-derived CDR1 and CDR2 are SGHRS and YFSETQ. The CDR3 loop is CASALRGQETQYF. CDR3 DNA sequence: TGCGCCAGCGCTTTACGGGGGCAAGAGACCCAGTACTTC.

This chain joins TRBV3-1 and TRBJ2-7; D may correspond to TRBD1 or TRBD2 (5 bases each). CDR1 and CDR2 from the germline V gene are LGHDT and YNNKEL (reference sequence). The CDR3 length is 14 residues. V lost 5 bases to trimming and J lost 7 bases, with 18 bases between them. The CDR3 coding sequence is TGTGCCAGCAGCTCAAGCGGACACCGCGGGGAGCAGTACTTC. The encoded protein is CASSSSGHRGEQYF.

The rearrangement uses TRBV2 and TRBJ2-3, with a weak D call TRBD2 (5 bases). Between the trimmed V and J ends, which lost 6 bases and 1 base, there was a span of 11 bases. This CDR3 spans 14 amino acids. The germline V gene encodes CDR1 SNHLY and CDR2 FYNNEI. CDR3 DNA sequence: TGTGCCAGCAGCACTAGACGAGGCACAGATACGCAGTATTTT. The encoded protein is CASSTRRGTDTQYF.

This clonotype occurred a few times. This chain connects TRBV12-3 or TRBV12-4 to TRBJ1-5; D uncertain. CDR3 size: 14 residues. The V and J ends lost 3 bases and 4 bases respectively, with 10 bases between them. CDR3 in amino acids: CASSFFGPNQPQHF. CDR3 DNA sequence: TGTGCCAGCAGTTTCTTCGGGCCGAATCAGCCCCAGCATTTT.

V gene TRBV5-5 combines with J gene TRBJ1-2; possibly TRBD1 for D (6 bases). This CDR3 contains 16 residues. Looked up from germline, CDR1 is SGHKS and CDR2 is YYEKEE (reference sequence). Trimming removed 3 bases at V and 0 bases at J, with 15 bases between. The CDR3 bases are TGTGCCAGCAGCTGGGGGGGGCCAGCGGCTAACTATGGCTACACCTTC. Translation gives CASSWGGPAANYGYTF.

The chain carries TRBV4-2 and TRBJ2-1, with a tentative D call TRBD2 (5 bases). This CDR3 region has 13 residues. The ends were cut back, 5 bases at V and 2 bases at J, with 7 bases in the middle. Germline V gene lookup returns CDR1 LGHNA and CDR2 YNFKEQ. CDR3 residues: CASSSSAYNEQFF. Written as DNA, the CDR3 is TGTGCCAGCAGCAGTAGCGCCTACAATGAGCAGTTCTTC.

The table lists this clonotype with a few counts. The rearrangement uses TRBV6-1 and TRBJ2-7, with D tentatively TRBD2 (6 bases). Trimming stripped 0 bases from V and 1 base from J, with 16 bases between. Germline V gene data show CDR1 as MNHNS and CDR2 as SASEGT. CDR3 length equals 17 residues. This CDR3 is CASSEAWDSPPSYEQYF. The CDR3 nucleotides read TGTGCCAGCAGTGAAGCCTGGGACTCCCCTCCGTCCTACGAGCAGTACTTC.

This clonotype was seen once. The chain is built from TRBV20-1 and TRBJ2-3; D is possibly TRBD1 or TRBD2 (5 bases each). The CDR3 extends over 14 amino acids. V was shortened by 6 bases and J by 4 bases, with 17 bases between the two germline ends. CDR1 DFQATT and CDR2 SNEGSKA come from the germline V gene (reference sequence). This CDR3 reads CSAAPGSGSDTQYF. CDR3 in DNA: TGCAGTGCAGCCCCAGGGAGCGGATCAGATACGCAGTATTTT.